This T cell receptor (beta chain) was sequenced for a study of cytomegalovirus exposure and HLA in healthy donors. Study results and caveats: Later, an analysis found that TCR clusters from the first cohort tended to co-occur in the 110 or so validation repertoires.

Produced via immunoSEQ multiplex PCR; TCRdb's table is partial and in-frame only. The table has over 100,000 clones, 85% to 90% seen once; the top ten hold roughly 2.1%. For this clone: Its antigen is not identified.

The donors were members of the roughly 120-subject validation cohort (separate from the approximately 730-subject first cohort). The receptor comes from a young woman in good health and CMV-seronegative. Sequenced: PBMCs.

As DNA, the CDR3 is TGTGCCAGCAGCAAGGACAGGGCAATGGGTGAAGCTTTCTTT. Residues: CASSKDRAMGEAFF. The chain uses TRBV27 and TRBJ1-1; 8 nucleotides align to TRBD1. CDR3 length equals 14 residues. CDR1 is MNHEY, CDR2 SMNVEV, per germline (reference sequence). The J segment lost 7 bases and the V segment lost 6 bases, leaving 10 bases of the junction unmatched.